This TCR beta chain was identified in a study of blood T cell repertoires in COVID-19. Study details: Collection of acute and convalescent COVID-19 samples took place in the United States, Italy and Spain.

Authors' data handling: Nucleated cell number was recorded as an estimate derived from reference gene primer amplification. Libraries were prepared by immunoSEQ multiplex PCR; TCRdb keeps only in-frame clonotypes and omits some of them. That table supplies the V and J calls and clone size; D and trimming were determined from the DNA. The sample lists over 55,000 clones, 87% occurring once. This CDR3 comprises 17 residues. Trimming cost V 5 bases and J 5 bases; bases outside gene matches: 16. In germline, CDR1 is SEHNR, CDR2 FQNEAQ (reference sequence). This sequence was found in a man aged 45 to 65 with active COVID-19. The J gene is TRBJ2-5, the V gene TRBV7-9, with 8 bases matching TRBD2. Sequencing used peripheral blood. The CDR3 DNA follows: TGTGCCAGCAGCCGCCTCCGGAGCGGGGGTATGCAGGAGACCCAGTACTTC. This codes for CASSRLRSGGMQETQYF.